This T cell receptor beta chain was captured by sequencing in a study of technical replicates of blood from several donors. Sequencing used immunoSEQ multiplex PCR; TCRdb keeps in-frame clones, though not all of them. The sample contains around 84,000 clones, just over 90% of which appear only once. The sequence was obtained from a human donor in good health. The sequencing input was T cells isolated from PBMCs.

The CDR3 sequence is CASRNRANTEAFF. The CDR3 region has the DNA TGTGCCAGCAGAAACAGGGCTAACACTGAAGCTTTCTTT. V usage is TRBV5-6 and J usage is TRBJ1-1; TRBD1 is a possible D gene (6 bases). The V end was cut by 5 bases, the J end by 2 bases, with 10 bases between. The V gene's germline CDR1 is SGHDT and CDR2 YYEEEE. The CDR3 contains 13 residues.